This is a list of T cell receptor beta chains from one sample in a study of cytomegalovirus exposure and HLA in healthy donors. The repertoire was sequenced with immunoSEQ multiplex PCR; TCRdb's copy has only in-frame clones and lacks some. This sample has 110,000 or so clones; around 73% occur once, and the top ten carry 5.4%. Sequencing was performed on PBMCs. Receptors originate from a woman aged 30 to 39 in good health and CMV-seropositive. Each CDR3 is given without its conserved first and last residue.

j_call v_call cdr3_aa
TRBJ1-1 TRBV5-6 ASSATGRNEAF
TRBJ2-7 TRBV19 ASSISGTGPYEQY
TRBJ2-3 TRBV19 ASSPGTPRTDTQY
TRBJ1-1 TRBV5-6 ASSRTENTEAF
TRBJ2-7 TRBV5-5 ASSSGSGYIPYEQY
TRBJ1-6 TRBV5-8 ASSLDTVPDSPLH
- TRBV5-1 ASSLAFLSSGGYEQY
TRBJ1-2 TRBV5-8 ASSPGQPTNYGYT
TRBJ1-1 TRBV7-9 SSSLPRGSGGNTEAF
TRBJ1-1 TRBV29-1 SVGTGGRDTEAF
TRBJ2-7 TRBV12-5 ASGFTLTGYEQY
TRBJ2-5 TRBV19 ASRSPTGTQETQY
TRBJ1-2 TRBV7-7 ASSPIRPRTALYGYT
TRBJ1-5 TRBV5-6 ASSFGQGNDQPQH
- TRBV27 ASSLRLAGPYEQY
TRBJ1-2 TRBV6-6 ASSPVPLGADGYT
TRBJ2-7 TRBV4-1 ASSQASHSSYEQY
TRBJ1-1 TRBV5-1 ASSLALKQGATAEAF
TRBJ1-6 TRBV9 ASSVGAAEIHPLH
TRBJ1-1 TRBV20-1 SVGRREAF
TRBJ1-5 TRBV19 ASSARTAGNQPQH
TRBJ1-1 TRBV7-6 ASSRPGGASMNTEAF